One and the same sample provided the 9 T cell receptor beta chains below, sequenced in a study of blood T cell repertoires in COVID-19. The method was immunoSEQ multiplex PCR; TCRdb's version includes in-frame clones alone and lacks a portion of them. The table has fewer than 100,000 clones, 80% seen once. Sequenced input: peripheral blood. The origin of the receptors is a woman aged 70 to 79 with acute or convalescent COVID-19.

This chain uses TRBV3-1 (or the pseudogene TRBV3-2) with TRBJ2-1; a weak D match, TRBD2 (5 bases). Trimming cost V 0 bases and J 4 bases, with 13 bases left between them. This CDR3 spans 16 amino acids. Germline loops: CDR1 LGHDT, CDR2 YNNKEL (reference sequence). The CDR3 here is CASSQERVLPYNEQFF. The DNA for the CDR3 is TGTGCCAGCAGCCAAGAGCGGGTCCTCCCTTACAATGAGCAGTTCTTC.

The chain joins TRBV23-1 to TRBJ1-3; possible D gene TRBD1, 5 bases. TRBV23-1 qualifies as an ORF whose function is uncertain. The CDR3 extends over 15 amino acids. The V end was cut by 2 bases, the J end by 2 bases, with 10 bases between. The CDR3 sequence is CASSQQGHPGNTIYF. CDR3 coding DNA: TGCGCCAGCAGTCAACAGGGTCACCCTGGAAACACCATATATTTT.

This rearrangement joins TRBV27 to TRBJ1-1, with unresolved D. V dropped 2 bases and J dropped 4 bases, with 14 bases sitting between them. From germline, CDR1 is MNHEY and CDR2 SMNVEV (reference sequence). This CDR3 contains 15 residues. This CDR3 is CASSLTNRGGTEAFF. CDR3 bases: TGTGCCAGCAGTTTAACCAACCGGGGAGGCACTGAAGCTTTCTTT.

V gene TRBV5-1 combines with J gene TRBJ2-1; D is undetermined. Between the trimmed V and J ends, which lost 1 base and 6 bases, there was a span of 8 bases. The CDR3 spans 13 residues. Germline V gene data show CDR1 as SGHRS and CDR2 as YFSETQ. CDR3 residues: CASSLSLGNEQFF. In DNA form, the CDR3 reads TGCGCCAGCAGCTTGAGCCTTGGCAATGAGCAGTTCTTC.

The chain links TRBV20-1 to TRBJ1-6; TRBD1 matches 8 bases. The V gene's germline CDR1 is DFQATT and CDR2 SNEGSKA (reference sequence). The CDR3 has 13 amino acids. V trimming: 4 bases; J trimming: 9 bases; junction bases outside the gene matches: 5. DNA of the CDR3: TGCAGTGCTATTGAGACAGGGGTTTCACCCCTCCACTTT. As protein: CSAIETGVSPLHF.

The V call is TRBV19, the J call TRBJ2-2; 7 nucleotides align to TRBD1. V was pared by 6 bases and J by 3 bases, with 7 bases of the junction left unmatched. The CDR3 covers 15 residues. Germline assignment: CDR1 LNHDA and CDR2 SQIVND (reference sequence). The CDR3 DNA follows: TGTGCCAGTAGGGCCGGGACAGTTTACACCGGGGAGCTGTTTTTT. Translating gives CASRAGTVYTGELFF.

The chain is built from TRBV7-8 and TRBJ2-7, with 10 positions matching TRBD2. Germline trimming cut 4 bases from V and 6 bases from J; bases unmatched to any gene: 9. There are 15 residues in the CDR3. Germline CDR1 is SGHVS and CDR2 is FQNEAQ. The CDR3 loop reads CASSSSSLAGAEQYF. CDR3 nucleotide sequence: TGTGCCAGCAGCTCCTCTTCGCTAGCGGGAGCCGAGCAGTACTTC.

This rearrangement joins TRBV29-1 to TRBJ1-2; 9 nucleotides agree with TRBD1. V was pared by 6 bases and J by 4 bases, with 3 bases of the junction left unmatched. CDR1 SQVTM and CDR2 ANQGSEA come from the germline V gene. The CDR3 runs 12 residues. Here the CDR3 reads CSVAGQGYGYTF. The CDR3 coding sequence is TGCAGCGTCGCGGGACAGGGCTATGGCTACACCTTC.

The CDR3 DNA follows: TGCAGCGTTGACCTGTCAGATACGCAGTATTTT. Translated, it gives CSVDLSDTQYF. The genes are TRBV29-1 and TRBJ2-3, with D unclear. CDR1 and CDR2 from the germline V gene are SQVTM and ANQGSEA. The CDR3 runs to 11 residues. V lost 3 bases to trimming and J lost 4 bases, with 5 bases between them.